The T cell receptor beta chain under discussion was sequenced for a study of CD8 T cells in ankylosing spondylitis. Comments on this clonotype: Its antigen is undetermined.

Study-wide results and caveats: The authors found the disease-linked clones to be CD8+ and relatively rare in peripheral blood. Certain motif variants had earlier appeared in reactive arthritis synovial fluid and blood. Within matched ankylosing spondylitis synovial fluid, disease-linked clones were reportedly significantly enriched. A TCR beta motif of under ten highly homologous variants appeared characteristic of ankylosing spondylitis blood.

Quantitative 5'-RACE was performed with molecular barcodes, and it yielded the TCR beta libraries. MiXCR was run by TCRdb on the 5' RACE reads, yielding one entry per CDR3 protein. Among about 750,000 distinct CDR3 sequences listed, around 19% were seen once. CDR3 length equals 13 residues. The germline V gene has CDR1 SGHRS and CDR2 YFSETQ. Between the trimmed V and J ends, which lost 2 bases and 2 bases, there was a span of 6 bases. The TCR originated in a male donor with ankylosing spondylitis. V is TRBV5-1 and J is TRBJ2-3; D is unresolved. Sequences were obtained from blood, either unsorted or a sorted T cell fraction (not recorded which). Written as DNA, the CDR3 is TGCGCCAGCAGCTTCTGGACCACAGATACGCAGTATTTT. The encoded protein is CASSFWTTDTQYF.